This T cell receptor (beta chain) was sequenced in a study of blood T cell repertoires in COVID-19. Study in general: Samples of COVID-19 (acute and convalescent) were obtained from the United States, Italy and Spain.

The study recruited people aged 18 to 89 years across approximately 24 US areas. The study counted Cohort 3 donors as recovered given two negative PCRs, clearance, or symptom resolution. Study processing details: Amplification with reference gene primers provided the estimates of nucleated cell counts. This table comes from immunoSEQ multiplex PCR, and its TCRdb copy is limited to in-frame clones, with some not included. V, J and clone size were drawn from that table, and D and trimming were deduced from the DNA. This table holds 200,000 to 250,000 clones, about nine tenths found once. With 6 bases removed from V and 5 bases from J, the gap between germline ends came to 11 bases. The CDR3 has 14 amino acids. From germline, CDR1 is MDHEN and CDR2 SYDVKM.

Sequenced input: PBMCs or T cells enriched from blood (not recorded which). The clonotype comes from a man aged 40-49 years who had recovered from COVID-19. V is TRBV28 and J is TRBJ1-6, with D possibly matching TRBD1 (5 bases). Written as DNA, the CDR3 is TGTGCCAGCAGCGCGGGGCTGGATAATTCACCCCTCCACTTT. Its translation: CASSAGLDNSPLHF.